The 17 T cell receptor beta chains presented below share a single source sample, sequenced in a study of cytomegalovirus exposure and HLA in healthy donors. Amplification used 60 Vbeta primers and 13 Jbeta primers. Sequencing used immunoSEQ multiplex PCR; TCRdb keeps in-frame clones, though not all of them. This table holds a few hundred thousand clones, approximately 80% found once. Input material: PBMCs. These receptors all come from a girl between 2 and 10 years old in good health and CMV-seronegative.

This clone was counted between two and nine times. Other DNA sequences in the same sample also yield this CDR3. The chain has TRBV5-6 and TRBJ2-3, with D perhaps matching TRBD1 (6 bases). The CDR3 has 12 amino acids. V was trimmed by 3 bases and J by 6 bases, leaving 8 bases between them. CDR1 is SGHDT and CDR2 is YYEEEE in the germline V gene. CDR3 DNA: TGTGCCAGCAGCTCGAGGGGGGATACGCAGTATTTT. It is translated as CASSSRGDTQYF.

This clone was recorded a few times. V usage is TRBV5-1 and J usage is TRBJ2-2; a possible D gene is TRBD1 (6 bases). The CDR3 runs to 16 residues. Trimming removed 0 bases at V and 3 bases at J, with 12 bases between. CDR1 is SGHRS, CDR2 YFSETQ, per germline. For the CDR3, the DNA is TGCGCCAGCAGCTTGGCCGGCAGGGGATACACCGGGGAGCTGTTTTTT. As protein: CASSLAGRGYTGELFF.

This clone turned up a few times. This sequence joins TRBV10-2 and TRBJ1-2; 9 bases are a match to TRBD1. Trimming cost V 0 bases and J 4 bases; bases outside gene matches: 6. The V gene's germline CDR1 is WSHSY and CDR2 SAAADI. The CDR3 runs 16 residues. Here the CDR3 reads CASSESWGTGIYGYTF. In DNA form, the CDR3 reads TGCGCCAGCAGTGAGTCGTGGGGGACAGGGATCTATGGCTACACCTTC.

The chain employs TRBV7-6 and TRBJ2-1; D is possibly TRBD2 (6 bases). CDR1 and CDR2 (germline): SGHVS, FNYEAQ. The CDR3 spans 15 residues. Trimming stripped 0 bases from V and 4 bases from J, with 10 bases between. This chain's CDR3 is CASSLASGVYNEQFF. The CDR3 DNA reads TGTGCCAGCAGCTTAGCTAGCGGAGTATACAATGAGCAGTTCTTC.

The CDR3 reads CAWDRLAGRETQYF. The CDR3 DNA follows: TGTGCCTGGGACCGACTAGCGGGACGTGAGACCCAGTACTTC. V usage is TRBV30 and J usage is TRBJ2-5, with 11 bases lining up with TRBD2. The CDR3 has 14 amino acids. CDR1 and CDR2 (germline): GTSNPN, SVGIG (reference sequence). Trimming cost V 5 bases and J 5 bases; bases outside gene matches: 7. Supplemented by reference TRBV30 and TRBJ2-5, the full variable domain reads SQTIHQWPATLVQPVGSPLSLECTVEGTSNPNLYWYRQAAGRGLQLLFYSVGIGQISSEVPQNLSASRPQDRQFILSSKKLLLSDSGFYLCAWDRLAGRETQYFGPGTRLLVL.

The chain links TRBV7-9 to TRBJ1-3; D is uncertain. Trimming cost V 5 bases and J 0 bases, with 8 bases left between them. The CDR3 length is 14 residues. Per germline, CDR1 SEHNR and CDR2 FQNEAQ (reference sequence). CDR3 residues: CASSPASSGNTIYF. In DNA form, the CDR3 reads TGTGCCAGCAGCCCTGCGAGCTCTGGAAACACCATATATTTT.

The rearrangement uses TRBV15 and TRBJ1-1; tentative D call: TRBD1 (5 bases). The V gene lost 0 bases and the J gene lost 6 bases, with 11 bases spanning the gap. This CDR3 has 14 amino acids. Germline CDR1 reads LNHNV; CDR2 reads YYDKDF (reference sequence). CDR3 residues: CATSRDQGRAEAFF. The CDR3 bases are TGTGCCACCAGCAGAGACCAGGGTCGGGCTGAAGCTTTCTTT.

The CDR3 DNA reads as TGTGCCAGCAGCTTAAGCACGGGGTCCAGTACTAGTACCGGGGAGCTGTTTTTT. Residues: CASSLSTGSSTSTGELFF. The chain links TRBV7-9 to TRBJ2-2, with a tentative D call TRBD2 (5 bases). The CDR3 loop spans 18 amino acids. With 2 bases removed from V and 5 bases from J, the gap between germline ends came to 21 bases. Germline CDR1 and CDR2: SEHNR and FQNEAQ (reference sequence).

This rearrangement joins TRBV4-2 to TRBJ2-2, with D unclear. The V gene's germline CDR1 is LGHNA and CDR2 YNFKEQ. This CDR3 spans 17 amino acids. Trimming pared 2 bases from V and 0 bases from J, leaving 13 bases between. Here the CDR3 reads CASSQYRQDPNTGELFF. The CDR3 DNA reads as TGTGCCAGCAGCCAATATAGACAAGACCCGAACACCGGGGAGCTGTTTTTT.

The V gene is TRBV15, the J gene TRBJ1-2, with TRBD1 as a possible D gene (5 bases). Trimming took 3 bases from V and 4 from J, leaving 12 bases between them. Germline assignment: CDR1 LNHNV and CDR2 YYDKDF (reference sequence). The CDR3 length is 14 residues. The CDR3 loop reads CATSSGGIVYGYTF. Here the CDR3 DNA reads TGTGCCACCAGCAGTGGGGGGATTGTCTATGGCTACACCTTC. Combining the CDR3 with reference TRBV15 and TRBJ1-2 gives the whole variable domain DAMVIQNPRYQVTQFGKPVTLSCSQTLNHNVMYWYQQKSSQAPKLLFHYYDKDFNNEADTPDNFQSRRPNTSFCFLDIRSPGLGDTAMYLCATSSGGIVYGYTFGSGTRLTVV.

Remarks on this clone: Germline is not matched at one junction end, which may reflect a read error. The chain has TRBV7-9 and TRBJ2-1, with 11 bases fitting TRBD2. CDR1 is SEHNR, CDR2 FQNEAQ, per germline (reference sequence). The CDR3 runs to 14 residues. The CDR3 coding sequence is TGTGCCAGCAGCCTAGCGGGAGGTCACAATGAGCAGTTCTTC. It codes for CASSLAGGHNEQFF.

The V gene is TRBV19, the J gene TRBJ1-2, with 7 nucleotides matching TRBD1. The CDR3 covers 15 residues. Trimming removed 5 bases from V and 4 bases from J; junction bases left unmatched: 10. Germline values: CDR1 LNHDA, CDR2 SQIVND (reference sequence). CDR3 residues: CASSANPTGPYGYTF. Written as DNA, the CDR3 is TGTGCCAGTAGTGCCAACCCGACAGGGCCCTATGGCTACACCTTC.

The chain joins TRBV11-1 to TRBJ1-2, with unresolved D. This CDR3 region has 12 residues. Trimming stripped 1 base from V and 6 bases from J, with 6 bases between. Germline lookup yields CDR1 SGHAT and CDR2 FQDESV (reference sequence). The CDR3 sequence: CASSLGGNGYTF. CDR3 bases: TGTGCCAGCAGCTTAGGAGGAAATGGCTACACCTTC.

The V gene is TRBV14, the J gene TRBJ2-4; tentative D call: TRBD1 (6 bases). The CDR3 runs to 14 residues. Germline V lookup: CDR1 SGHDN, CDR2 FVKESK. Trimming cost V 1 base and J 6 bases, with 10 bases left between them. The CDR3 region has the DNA TGTGCCAGCAGCCAAGGACAGGTCACAAACATTCAGTACTTC. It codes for CASSQGQVTNIQYF.

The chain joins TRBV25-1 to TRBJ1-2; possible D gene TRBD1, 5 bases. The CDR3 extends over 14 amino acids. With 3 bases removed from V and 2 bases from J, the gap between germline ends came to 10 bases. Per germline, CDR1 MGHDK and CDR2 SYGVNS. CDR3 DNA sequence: TGTGCCAGCAGTGACTACGACAGAAACTATGGCTACACCTTC. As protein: CASSDYDRNYGYTF.

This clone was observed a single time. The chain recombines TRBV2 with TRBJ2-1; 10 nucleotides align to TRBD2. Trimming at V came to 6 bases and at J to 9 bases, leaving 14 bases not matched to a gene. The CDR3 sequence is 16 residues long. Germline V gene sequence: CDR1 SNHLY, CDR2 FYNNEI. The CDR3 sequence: CASSLHLTSGFTEQFF. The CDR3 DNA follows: TGTGCCAGCAGCCTACACCTGACTAGCGGGTTTACTGAGCAGTTCTTC.

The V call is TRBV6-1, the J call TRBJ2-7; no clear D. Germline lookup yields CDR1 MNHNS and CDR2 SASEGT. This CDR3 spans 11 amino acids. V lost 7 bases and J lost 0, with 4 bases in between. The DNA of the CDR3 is TGTGCCAGCACAGACTCCTACGAGCAGTACTTC. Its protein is CASTDSYEQYF.